Included here is one T cell receptor beta chain sequence, with context. The target of this receptor is not known. Base qualities are missing; no much larger clone stands one base away. This sample is drawn from a study of blood T cells in healthy people across ages (dated by TCRdb to 2014 to 2015). Describing the broader study: Template switching captured roughly one uniquely barcoded TCR beta cDNA molecule per two T cells in model experiments. The study measured age-related changes in TCR beta repertoire diversity using deep sequencing normalized with unique cDNA molecular identifiers. Donors were grouped into four age groups: young (average 16 years), middle-aged (around 39), aged (about 60) and long-lived (approximately 81). To avoid experimental bias, donors of different ages were spread randomly across the sequencing lanes. The study analyzed two additional independent replicas of 1 million unique cDNA reads from the same blood draw for two donors, one aged 18 to 30 and one aged 80 or older. What the authors observed across the whole study: The long-lived group showed more naive CD4+ T cells, fewer expanded clones and increased TCR diversity than the aged group, suggesting age selection. Observed TCR beta diversity per million T cells fell roughly linearly with age, and a significant reduction was already apparent by age about 43. Observed TCR beta diversity correlated strongly with the percentage of naive T cells measured by flow cytometry. Estimates of total diversity from one million sequenced T cells were regarded as lower bounds and underestimates. Since profiling was done on bulk unsorted PBMCs, naive and antigen-experienced compartments could not be conclusively compared. Donor CMV infection status was unknown, potentially confounding age-related changes in expanded clonotypes.

Donors were a few dozen systemically healthy Caucasian individuals from Russia aged 6 to 90 years. Approximately 9.3 milliliters of peripheral blood were drawn from each donor into EDTA-treated Vacutainer tubes. Ficoll-Paque density-gradient centrifugation was used to isolate PBMCs, with at least 6 million per sample. Trizol reagent was used to extract total RNA from PBMCs, with at least 6 micrograms per sample. For every donor, flow cytometry on a PBMC aliquot measured the percentage of naive CD45RAhigh/CD27high T cells. From V the trimming removes 5 bases and from J it removes 3 bases, while the gene matches leave 10 bases of the junction unaccounted for. From the cysteine through the phenylalanine, the CDR3 covers 16 amino acids. Of the read, only the CDR3 DNA is kept; its 48 bases are in frame from base 1. Taken from the germline V gene, the CDR1 and CDR2 loops are SGHAT and FQNNGV. The method behind the library was 5' RACE. Sequencing instrument: Illumina HiSeq 2500. A second roughly 6 to 11 cycle PCR used a sample-barcoded 5' primer and a J-beta primer mix. A template-switch 5' adaptor carrying 12 random nucleotides introduced a unique molecular identifier onto each TCR beta cDNA molecule. At least 2.5 million CDR3-containing paired-end reads were obtained from each sample. The Mint cDNA synthesis kit, primed by a TRBC-specific oligonucleotide, was used to synthesize first-strand cDNA from all RNA. Following uracil-DNA glycosylase treatment, a first 18-cycle PCR with universal primers M1SS and BC2_uni_R was performed on all cDNA. In the paper's pipeline: Each sample was normalized by randomly selecting 1 million high-quality reads, each carrying a distinct molecular identifier. Instead of being binned into consensus sequences, reads with shared molecular identifiers were discarded. MiTCR, with a Q25 quality threshold and the strictest error-elimination algorithm, was used for CDR3 identification, clonotype clustering and error correction. A nonparametric unseen species model with Euler transformation was used to estimate lower-bound total TCR beta diversity. TCRdb reran the public reads through fastp at Q25 and MiXCR, keeping productive beta chains. Rows merge per CDR3 protein into single entries with the most common DNA and genes. For this entry, the V and J calls and clone size follow TCRdb and not the study's own pipeline. The sample table contains some 750,000 distinct CDR3 sequences; only one count was recorded for approximately 21% of them. Less than 25% of the sample belongs to the ten largest clones.

The chain joins TRBV11-2 to TRBJ2-3; TRBD1 aligns with 8 central bases. What was sequenced was blood. The clonotype comes from an older man in good health. The CDR3 protein sequence reads: CASSQGQGALTDTQYF. The DNA sequence is TGTGCCAGCAGCCAAGGGCAGGGGGCGCTTACAGATACGCAGTATTTT.